The 26 T cell receptor beta chains below all came from one sample that was sequenced in a study of CD8 T cells in ankylosing spondylitis. TCRdb reanalysed the 5' RACE reads using MiXCR and keeps one entry per CDR3 protein. The data contain approximately 250,000 distinct CDR3 sequences, about 24% of them singletons. Sequencing input: blood, either unsorted or a sorted T cell fraction (not recorded which). The receptors here all came from a male donor with ankylosing spondylitis or in good health (not recorded which).

This clonotype was detected many times. This chain uses TRBV11-2 with TRBJ1-1; D unresolved. Germline V CDR1 and CDR2: SGHAT, FQNNGV. The CDR3 is made up of 13 amino acids. The germline V and J ends were trimmed by 5 bases and 11 bases, with 18 bases remaining between them. The CDR3 sequence: CASSHNPGNLAFF. The CDR3 DNA reads TGTGCCAGCAGCCACAACCCCGGCAATCTGGCTTTCTTT.

The V call is TRBV5-1, the J call TRBJ2-1; 8 bases align to TRBD1. CDR1 is SGHRS and CDR2 is YFSETQ in the germline V gene. With V trimmed by 1 base and J by 5 bases, 5 bases remained unmatched. The length of the CDR3 is 15 residues. Here the CDR3 reads CASSLWDRKNNEQFF. For the CDR3, the DNA is TGCGCCAGCAGCTTGTGGGACAGGAAGAACAATGAGCAGTTCTTC.

This chain links TRBV10-3 with TRBJ1-5; D possibly corresponds to TRBD1 (5 bases). The CDR3 runs 14 residues. V was cut by 3 bases and J by 4 bases, with 10 bases left in between. Germline assignment: CDR1 ENHRY and CDR2 SYGVKD. In DNA, the CDR3 is TGTGCCATCAGTGACGGGACGGTAAATCAGCCCCAGCATTTT. This codes for CAISDGTVNQPQHF.

The rearrangement joins TRBV20-1 to TRBJ1-6; TRBD1 might be the D (6 bases). This CDR3 region has 16 residues. Germline assignment: CDR1 DFQATT and CDR2 SNEGSKA (reference sequence). Deletions cut 5 bases from V and 7 bases from J, with 21 bases between. The chain's CDR3 is CSAGGRGQPGNSPLHF. Written as DNA, the CDR3 is TGCAGTGCTGGAGGTCGGGGACAACCAGGCAATTCACCCCTCCACTTT.

This clonotype showed up many times. V and J are TRBV12-3 or TRBV12-4 and TRBJ2-7; 9 bases fit TRBD1. Trimming removed 5 bases from V and 7 bases from J; junction bases left unmatched: 12. The CDR3 has 15 residues. The CDR3 sequence is CASSPPGQGTDEQYF. The CDR3 DNA is TGTGCCAGCAGTCCCCCCGGACAGGGGACTGATGAGCAGTACTTC.

CDR3 sequence reads: CSAIAGGTYEQYF. CDR3 coding DNA: TGCAGTGCCATAGCGGGGGGCACCTACGAGCAGTACTTC. V is TRBV20-1 and J is TRBJ2-7; TRBD2 matches at 10 bases. The CDR3 is made up of 13 amino acids. V lost 6 bases, J lost 2 bases, and 4 bases stayed unmatched. CDR1 and CDR2 (germline): DFQATT, SNEGSKA (reference sequence).

This clonotype was counted only a few times. V usage is TRBV27 and J usage is TRBJ1-1, with D uncertain. The CDR3 extends over 15 amino acids. CDR1 and CDR2 (germline): MNHEY, SMNVEV (reference sequence). V was pared by 5 bases and J by 3 bases, with 16 bases between. For the CDR3, the DNA is TGTGCCAGCAGTCCCCGGACCGTCCGGGACACTGAAGCTTTCTTT. It codes for CASSPRTVRDTEAFF.

The J gene is TRBJ2-1, the V gene TRBV7-9, with 12 bases matching TRBD2. Per the germline V gene, CDR1 is SEHNR and CDR2 is FQNEAQ (reference sequence). The length of the CDR3 is 15 residues. Germline trimming cut 5 bases from V and 10 bases from J; bases unmatched to any gene: 9. The CDR3 nucleotides read TGTGCCAGCAGCCTACTAGCGGGGGGCCAGGGAGAGCAGTTCTTC. Amino acids: CASSLLAGGQGEQFF.

This clonotype was observed at least ten times. The rearrangement links TRBV15 to TRBJ2-1; TRBD1 agrees at 10 bases. Germline V gene sequence: CDR1 LNHNV, CDR2 YYDKDF (reference sequence). CDR3 length: 15 residues. V trimming: 9 bases; J trimming: 5 bases; junction bases outside the gene matches: 10. CDR3 protein: CATARWDRGNNEQFF. The CDR3 DNA follows: TGTGCCACTGCCCGGTGGGACAGGGGAAACAATGAGCAGTTCTTC.

This clonotype was counted between two and nine times. The chain employs TRBV12-3 or TRBV12-4 and TRBJ1-5, with D possibly TRBD1 on 5 matching bases. The CDR3 length is 15 residues. The V end was cut by 2 bases, the J end by 6 bases, with 14 bases between. CDR3 in DNA: TGTGCCAGCAGTTTAAGTTCCGTGGGGGGTCAGCCCCAGCATTTT. As protein: CASSLSSVGGQPQHF.

This clonotype came up once. The chain is built from TRBV20-1 and TRBJ2-7, with 8 positions matching TRBD1. The germline V gene has CDR1 DFQATT and CDR2 SNEGSKA (reference sequence). CDR3 length: 18 amino acids. The J segment lost 7 bases and the V segment lost 0 bases, leaving 20 bases of the junction unmatched. As DNA, the CDR3 is TGCAGTGCTAGAGATCGGGGAGCCCAGGGGGCCTTGAAGTGGGAGCAGTACTTC. It codes for CSARDRGAQGALKWEQYF.

This clonotype was recorded many times. The chain combines TRBV28 with TRBJ2-7, with D perhaps TRBD2 (6 bases). V lost 4 bases and J lost 0, with 13 bases in between. CDR3 length equals 15 residues. Per germline, CDR1 MDHEN and CDR2 SYDVKM. As DNA, the CDR3 is TGTGCCAGCAGTTCTTACGGGGGTAACTCCTACGAGCAGTACTTC. It encodes CASSSYGGNSYEQYF. Combining the CDR3 with reference TRBV28 and TRBJ2-7 gives the whole variable domain DVKVTQSSRYLVKRTGEKVFLECVQDMDHENMFWYRQDPGLGLRLIYFSYDVKMKEKGDIPEGYSVSREKKERFSLILESASTNQTSMYLCASSSYGGNSYEQYFGPGTRLTVT.

The V call is TRBV10-3, the J call TRBJ2-1; tentatively, D is TRBD1 or TRBD2 (5 bases each). Germline V gives CDR1 ENHRY, CDR2 SYGVKD. The germline V and J ends were trimmed by 5 bases and 9 bases, with 14 bases remaining between them. CDR3 length: 13 amino acids. The CDR3 coding sequence is TGTGCCATCAGTCCCACGGGACGGACTGAGCAGTTCTTC. Protein sequence: CAISPTGRTEQFF.

This clonotype has a count of ten or more. The gene calls are TRBV11-2 and TRBJ2-7; the D is unclear. Looked up from germline, CDR1 is SGHAT and CDR2 is FQNNGV. The germline V and J ends were trimmed by 5 bases and 3 bases, with 11 bases remaining between them. This CDR3 spans 13 amino acids. As DNA, the CDR3 is TGTGCCAGCAGCCTGCAGAGCTACTACGAGCAGTACTTC. Amino acid sequence: CASSLQSYYEQYF.

This clonotype was seen repeatedly, ten times or more. The V call is TRBV2, the J call TRBJ1-5; D unresolved. V was cut by 1 base and J by 2 bases, with 6 bases left in between. Germline CDR1 reads SNHLY; CDR2 reads FYNNEI. This CDR3 region has 14 residues. CDR3 residues: CASSEEGGNQPQHF. The CDR3 DNA reads as TGTGCCAGCAGTGAAGAGGGCGGCAATCAGCCCCAGCATTTT.

To note about this clonotype: This clone may be a read error of a much larger clone one base away. The CDR3 ends on some other residue instead of the conserved phenylalanine or tryptophan, so this is likely a read error. In DNA form, the CDR3 reads TGCAGTGCTACCCCACTAGCGGGGGTGGGAGAGACCCAGTACTAC. Its protein product is CSATPLAGVGETQYY. The chain carries TRBV20-1 and TRBJ2-5; TRBD2 matches 11 bases. The CDR3 loop spans 15 amino acids. Trimming at V came to 4 bases and at J to 4 bases, leaving 8 bases not matched to a gene. Germline values: CDR1 DFQATT, CDR2 SNEGSKA (reference sequence).

The CDR3 nucleotides are TGCAGCGTTGGGGGACAACTAAGAGATTACACCTTC. Translation gives CSVGGQLRDYTF. The chain employs TRBV29-1 and TRBJ1-2; tentatively, D is TRBD1 (6 bases). V shed 4 bases and J shed 11 bases, with 17 bases lying between them. The germline V gene has CDR1 SQVTM and CDR2 ANQGSEA. There are 12 residues in the CDR3.

The genes are TRBV20-1 and TRBJ2-3, with D possibly being TRBD1 or TRBD2 (6 bases each). This CDR3 has 15 amino acids. The ends were cut back, 6 bases at V and 10 bases at J, with 26 bases in the middle. Germline CDR1 and CDR2: DFQATT and SNEGSKA (reference sequence). The CDR3 loop is CSAPGAGRTLRAQYF. As DNA, the CDR3 is TGCAGTGCCCCGGGGGCAGGACGTACACTACGGGCGCAGTATTTT.

V gene TRBV5-6 combines with J gene TRBJ2-7, with 9 bases that match TRBD1. The CDR3 is 16 residues long. The V gene end was trimmed by 0 bases and the J gene end by 2 bases; junction bases not matched to a gene: 6. Germline V gene lookup returns CDR1 SGHDT and CDR2 YYEEEE. This CDR3 reads CASSLAPGQGAYEQYF. CDR3 DNA: TGTGCCAGCAGCTTGGCCCCGGGACAGGGCGCCTACGAGCAGTACTTC.

The genes are TRBV6-5 and TRBJ2-1; 8 bases align to TRBD1. From germline, CDR1 is MNHEY and CDR2 SVGAGI. The trim removed 4 bases at V and 5 bases at J, leaving 10 bases unmatched. This CDR3 comprises 16 residues. The CDR3 sequence is CASSFPTTGANNEQFF. In DNA form, the CDR3 reads TGTGCCAGCAGTTTCCCCACGACAGGGGCGAACAATGAGCAGTTCTTC.

The chain recombines TRBV11-2 with TRBJ2-7, with unresolved D. Trimming stripped 1 base from V and 3 bases from J, with 7 bases between. Germline CDR1 SGHAT, CDR2 FQNNGV. CDR3 size: 13 residues. In nucleotides, the CDR3 is TGTGCCAGCAGCTTAGTCTCCCACTACGAGCAGTACTTC. Translating it yields CASSLVSHYEQYF.

At least ten counts were recorded for this clonotype. V and J are TRBV20-1 and TRBJ2-7; 11 bases are shared with TRBD2. Trimming removed 5 bases from V and 2 bases from J; junction bases left unmatched: 5. The CDR3 has 14 amino acids. Germline assignment: CDR1 DFQATT and CDR2 SNEGSKA (reference sequence). The CDR3 is CSAASGGTTYEQYF. The CDR3 DNA reads TGCAGTGCTGCTAGCGGGGGGACAACCTACGAGCAGTACTTC.

This clonotype has at least ten counts. The rearrangement links TRBV6-5 to TRBJ2-3; tentatively, D is TRBD2 (6 bases). Deletions cut 0 bases from V and 4 bases from J, with 17 bases between. Germline CDR1 and CDR2: MNHEY and SVGAGI. CDR3 size: 17 residues. The CDR3 DNA reads as TGTGCCAGCAGTTACTCGATGGCACTAGCCTCGTCAGATACGCAGTATTTT. This gives the protein CASSYSMALASSDTQYF.

This clonotype was observed once. The chain uses TRBV4-2 and TRBJ1-2; 7 bases map to TRBD1. The germline V gene has CDR1 LGHNA and CDR2 YNFKEQ. This CDR3 spans 17 amino acids. Trimming took 0 bases from V and 3 from J; bases not matched to a gene: 10. The CDR3 DNA reads as TGTGCCAGCAGCCAAGACCCCGACAGGGTACGGGACTATGGCTACACCTTC. Its protein product is CASSQDPDRVRDYGYTF.

The V gene is TRBV18, the J gene TRBJ1-2; D remains unclear. The CDR3 length is 13 residues. V was cut by 3 bases and J by 0 bases, with 5 bases left in between. Looked up from germline, CDR1 is KGHSH and CDR2 is LQKENI. For the CDR3, the DNA is TGTGCCAGCTCACCCCAAGCTAACTATGGCTACACCTTC. It specifies CASSPQANYGYTF. The full variable domain, with the rest looked up from reference TRBV18 and TRBJ1-2, is NAGVMQNPRHLVRRRGQEARLRCSPMKGHSHVYWYRQLPEEGLKFMVYLQKENIIDESGMPKERFSAEFPKEGPSILRIQQVVRGDSAAYFCASSPQANYGYTFGSGTRLTVV.

The chain has TRBV12-3 or TRBV12-4 and TRBJ2-5; possibly TRBD1 for D (7 bases). The length of the CDR3 is 13 residues. The germline V and J ends were trimmed by 4 bases and 5 bases, with 11 bases remaining between them. In DNA form, the CDR3 reads TGTGCCAGCAGTTGGAGGGGGCTGGAGACCCAGTACTTC. This encodes CASSWRGLETQYF.